The rows below give T cell receptor beta chains drawn from one sample of a study of T cell responses to AZD1222 COVID-19 vaccine. The repertoire was sequenced with immunoSEQ multiplex PCR; TCRdb's copy has only in-frame clones and lacks some. The table lists roughly 180,000 clones, roughly 90% of them singletons, with around 2.6% in the top ten. The sequenced sample was peripheral blood, obtained on day 0 of AZD1222 vaccination. Receptors were obtained from an adult in good health. Each CDR3 is given with its conserved first and last residue. The D gene is left open where the match is weak. The size of a clone is reported for some rows only, either as once, few or many, or as a class for expanded clones.

CDR3: CASSQDRTGGEETQYF
DNA: TGTGCCAGCAGCCAAGATCGGACAGGGGGCGAAGAGACCCAGTACTTC
J: TRBJ2-5
size: NA
D: TRBD1
V: TRBV3-1/TRBV3-2

CDR3: CASSLNDGDEAFF
DNA: TGTGCCAGCAGCTTAAATGACGGGGACGAAGCTTTCTTT
J: TRBJ1-1
size: few
D: NA
V: TRBV7-9

CDR3: CASNSADTQYF
DNA: TGTGCCAGCAACAGCGCAGATACGCAGTATTTT
J: TRBJ2-3
size: NA
D: NA
V: TRBV27

CDR3: CASSILLRGRDQPQHF
DNA: TGTGCCAGTAGTATATTACTGAGGGGAAGGGATCAGCCCCAGCATTTT
J: TRBJ1-5
size: NA
D: NA
V: TRBV19

CDR3: CASSKGGTGDGYTF
DNA: TGTGCCAGTAGTAAAGGAGGGACAGGGGATGGCTACACCTTC
J: TRBJ1-2
size: NA
D: TRBD1
V: TRBV19

CDR3: CATSRERGRNEQYF
DNA: TGTGCCACCAGCAGAGAAAGGGGGCGAAACGAGCAGTACTTC
J: TRBJ2-7
size: NA
D: TRBD1
V: TRBV15

CDR3: CASSQDRLGAFNQPQHF
DNA: TGCGCCAGCAGCCAAGATCGGTTGGGGGCATTCAATCAGCCCCAGCATTTT
J: TRBJ1-5
size: NA
D: NA
V: TRBV4-1

CDR3: CASSSAWETEAFF
DNA: TGCGCCAGCAGTTCGGCCTGGGAGACTGAAGCTTTCTTT
J: TRBJ1-1
size: NA
D: NA
V: TRBV5-1

CDR3: CASSVGMGQSYGYTF
DNA: TGTGCCAGCAGCGTAGGTATGGGGCAGAGCTATGGCTACACCTTC
J: TRBJ1-2
size: NA
D: NA
V: TRBV9

CDR3: CASSLQGAGYGYTF
DNA: TGTGCCAGCTCACTTCAGGGGGCTGGCTATGGCTACACCTTC
J: TRBJ1-2
size: once
D: TRBD1
V: TRBV18

CDR3: CASSLLRDLGAFF
DNA: TGTGCCAGCAGTTTATTGCGGGACCTGGGAGCTTTCTTT
J: TRBJ1-1
size: NA
D: NA
V: TRBV28

CDR3: CAWSRARGPSTDTQYF
DNA: TGTGCCTGGAGTCGGGCCAGGGGCCCCAGCACAGATACGCAGTATTTT
J: TRBJ2-3
size: NA
D: NA
V: TRBV30

CDR3: CASSPPPGGDTQYF
DNA: TGTGCCAGCAGCCCCCCTCCGGGCGGAGATACGCAGTATTTT
J: TRBJ2-3
size: NA
D: NA
V: TRBV7-3

CDR3: CASSLVPYEQYF
DNA: TGTGCCAGCAGCTTGGTTCCCTACGAGCAGTACTTC
J: TRBJ2-7
size: NA
D: NA
V: TRBV5-5

CDR3: CASSLGWGVGNSPLHF
DNA: TGCGCCAGCAGCTTGGGATGGGGAGTTGGTAATTCACCCCTCCACTTT
J: TRBJ1-6
size: NA
D: NA
V: TRBV5-1

CDR3: CASSMAPTEAFF
DNA: TGTGCCAGTAGTATGGCCCCCACTGAAGCTTTCTTT
J: TRBJ1-1
size: NA
D: NA
V: TRBV19

CDR3: CASSGSEYTQYF
DNA: TGTGCCAGTAGCGGGAGTGAGTATACGCAGTATTTT
J: TRBJ2-3
size: NA
D: NA
V: TRBV19

CDR3: CASTPQRANYGYTF
DNA: TGTGCCAGCACCCCGCAGAGGGCCAACTATGGCTACACCTTC
J: TRBJ1-2
size: NA
D: NA
V: TRBV5-4

CDR3: CASSVDYFGDSNTEAFF
DNA: TGTGCCAGCAGCGTAGATTACTTTGGGGACTCGAACACTGAAGCTTTCTTT
J: TRBJ1-1
size: NA
D: NA
V: TRBV9

CDR3: CASSHDGGYTF
DNA: TGTGCCAGCAGTCACGATGGTGGCTACACCTTC
J: TRBJ1-2
size: NA
D: NA
V: TRBV6-6

CDR3: CASSLEAGGHEQYF
DNA: TGTGCCAGCAGTCTGGAAGCCGGGGGTCACGAGCAGTACTTC
J: TRBJ2-7
size: NA
D: NA
V: TRBV2

CDR3: CASLPSGPQETQYF
DNA: TGTGCCAGCCTACCTAGCGGGCCCCAAGAGACCCAGTACTTC
J: TRBJ2-5
size: once
D: TRBD2
V: TRBV2

CDR3: CASSPKTGSGYTF
DNA: TGTGCCAGCAGCCCCAAGACAGGATCCGGCTACACCTTC
J: TRBJ1-2
size: NA
D: NA
V: TRBV7-3

CDR3: CASSYAGQNTEAFF
DNA: TGTGCCAGCAGTTATGCCGGACAGAACACTGAAGCTTTCTTT
J: TRBJ1-1
size: NA
D: NA
V: TRBV6-6

CDR3: CASSQDLLGGGNEKLFF
DNA: TGTGCCAGCAGCCAAGATCTTTTGGGGGGCGGGAATGAAAAACTGTTTTTT
J: TRBJ1-4
size: NA
D: NA
V: TRBV14

CDR3: CASSFPGLAGAGDTQYF
DNA: TGTGCCAGCAGCTTCCCTGGACTAGCGGGAGCTGGAGATACGCAGTATTTT
J: TRBJ2-3
size: NA
D: TRBD2
V: TRBV5-6

CDR3: CASRKTGLPTYEQYF
DNA: TGTGCCAGTAGGAAGACAGGGCTCCCAACCTACGAGCAGTACTTC
J: TRBJ2-7
size: few
D: TRBD1
V: TRBV19

CDR3: CASSQGFDYGYTF
DNA: TGTGCCAGCAGTCAGGGGTTCGACTATGGCTACACCTTC
J: TRBJ1-2
size: NA
D: NA
V: TRBV6-5

CDR3: CASSTYNYGYTF
DNA: TGTGCCAGTAGTACGTATAACTATGGCTACACCTTC
J: TRBJ1-2
size: NA
D: NA
V: TRBV19

CDR3: CASSQETFLYTEAFF
DNA: TGCGCCAGCAGCCAAGAAACCTTTTTGTACACTGAAGCTTTCTTT
J: TRBJ1-1
size: NA
D: NA
V: TRBV4-1

CDR3: CASRDGPFDYEQYF
DNA: TGTGCCAGCAGAGACGGACCGTTTGACTACGAGCAGTACTTC
J: TRBJ2-7
size: few
D: NA
V: TRBV6-5

CDR3: CASSIGGQSRTEAFF
DNA: TGTGCCAGTAGTATAGGGGGACAATCGAGGACTGAAGCTTTCTTT
J: TRBJ1-1
size: NA
D: NA
V: TRBV19

CDR3: CAISGSSYEQYF
DNA: TGTGCCATCAGTGGCTCGTCCTACGAGCAGTACTTC
J: TRBJ2-7
size: NA
D: NA
V: TRBV10-3

CDR3: CASSDPYEQYF
DNA: TGCGCCAGCAGTGACCCCTACGAGCAGTACTTC
J: TRBJ2-7
size: few
D: NA
V: TRBV10-2

CDR3: CASSPTLTGSSYEQYF
DNA: TGTGCCAGCTCACCTACACTGACAGGGAGCTCCTACGAGCAGTACTTC
J: TRBJ2-7
size: NA
D: TRBD1
V: TRBV18

CDR3: CASSRSGSGEQYF
DNA: TGTGCCAGCAGTCGTAGCGGGAGTGGCGAGCAGTACTTC
J: TRBJ2-7
size: NA
D: TRBD2
V: TRBV27

CDR3: CASSSTGGPNTEAFF
DNA: TGTGCCAGCAGTTCGACAGGGGGCCCGAACACTGAAGCTTTCTTT
J: TRBJ1-1
size: NA
D: TRBD1
V: TRBV28

CDR3: CASSSGTINEQFF
DNA: TGTGCCAGCAGCTCCGGGACCATCAATGAGCAGTTCTTC
J: TRBJ2-1
size: NA
D: NA
V: TRBV9

CDR3: CSGSLTGATEAFF
DNA: TGCAGCGGATCACTGACAGGAGCAACTGAAGCTTTCTTT
J: TRBJ1-1
size: few
D: NA
V: TRBV29-1

CDR3: CASSSGGRVNTGELFF
DNA: TGTGCCAGCAGCTCGGGGGGCAGGGTCAACACCGGGGAGCTGTTTTTT
J: TRBJ2-2
size: NA
D: NA
V: TRBV5-4

CDR3: CASSLGNYGYTF
DNA: TGTGCCAGCAGCTTAGGGAACTATGGCTACACCTTC
J: TRBJ1-2
size: NA
D: NA
V: TRBV7-9

CDR3: CASSPPLGRYTF
DNA: TGTGCCAGCAGTCCCCCCCTAGGGCGCTACACCTTC
J: TRBJ1-2
size: NA
D: NA
V: TRBV28

CDR3: CASSQEVGANYGYTF
DNA: TGTGCCAGCAGCCAAGAGGTAGGAGCTAACTATGGCTACACCTTC
J: TRBJ1-2
size: NA
D: NA
V: TRBV4-2

CDR3: CSVEADRYSYEQYF
DNA: TGCAGCGTTGAAGCCGATCGGTATTCCTACGAGCAGTACTTC
J: TRBJ2-7
size: NA
D: NA
V: TRBV29-1

CDR3: CASSLVTGSGYGYTF
DNA: TGCGCCAGCAGCTTGGTAACAGGGTCGGGCTATGGCTACACCTTC
J: TRBJ1-2
size: NA
D: NA
V: TRBV5-1

CDR3: CASSPKGGVRNQPQHF
DNA: TGTGCCAGTAGTCCCAAGGGGGGGGTTCGCAATCAGCCCCAGCATTTT
J: TRBJ1-5
size: NA
D: NA
V: TRBV19